The present T cell receptor (beta chain) was sequenced within a study of T cell responses to AZD1222 COVID-19 vaccine. Sequencing used immunoSEQ multiplex PCR; TCRdb keeps in-frame clones, though not all of them. The sample lists about 110,000 clones, about 90% seen once, with approximately 5.4% in the top ten. The germline V gene has CDR1 KGHDR and CDR2 SFDVKD. The CDR3 is made up of 16 amino acids. V lost 2 bases, J lost 2 bases, and 4 bases stayed unmatched. Material: peripheral blood, obtained on day 0 of AZD1222 vaccination. J is TRBJ2-3 and V is TRBV24-1, with 9 bases matching TRBD2. The sequence came from an adult in good health. DNA for the CDR3: TGTGCCACCAGTGATTACCCTAGCGGGATCACAGATACGCAGTATTTT. This gives the protein CATSDYPSGITDTQYF.